These 14 T cell receptor beta chains originate from one sample sequenced in a study of chemoradiotherapy in HPV16-positive cancers. Data came from immunoSEQ multiplex PCR; TCRdb stores just in-frame clones and leaves some out. The sample contains tens of thousands of clones, about four fifths of which appear only once. Sample: blood, taken from a patient who underwent chemoradiotherapy. All receptors derive from a human donor with HPV-associated anogenital cancer.

V usage is TRBV5-4 and J usage is TRBJ2-1; D not certain. V shed 0 bases and J shed 7 bases, with 14 bases lying between them. The CDR3 loop spans 15 amino acids. Germline-derived CDR1 and CDR2 are SGHNT and YYREEE (reference sequence). The CDR3, as DNA: TGTGCCAGCAGCTTGGAAGACTGGGGTAAGAATGAGCAGTTCTTC. Translated, it gives CASSLEDWGKNEQFF.

The chain employs TRBV6-6 and TRBJ2-7, with a tentative D call TRBD1 (6 bases). The length of the CDR3 is 14 residues. CDR1 MNHNY and CDR2 SVGAGI come from the germline V gene (reference sequence). Trimming shortened V by 8 bases and J by 7 bases, and 21 bases separated the two germline ends. CDR3 amino acids: CASRQERGSNEQYF. The CDR3 DNA sequence: TGTGCCAGCCGTCAGGAAAGGGGGTCAAATGAGCAGTACTTC.

The chain recombines TRBV19 with TRBJ1-4, with 9 positions matching TRBD1. J gave up 5 bases and V 5 bases, and 6 bases lay outside the gene matches. CDR3 size: 15 residues. Germline assignment: CDR1 LNHDA and CDR2 SQIVND (reference sequence). This CDR3 is CASSSGTGRNEKLFF. The CDR3 nucleotides are TGTGCCAGTAGTTCCGGGACAGGGAGGAATGAAAAACTGTTTTTT.

The chain uses TRBV13 and TRBJ1-1, with 9 bases fitting TRBD1. Per germline, CDR1 PRHDT and CDR2 FYEKMQ (reference sequence). CDR3 length equals 15 residues. J was trimmed by 4 bases and V by 3 bases; bases with no gene match: 6. CDR3 bases: TGTGCCAGCAGCTTGGACAGGGGTAGGGGCACTGAAGCTTTCTTT. Its protein product is CASSLDRGRGTEAFF.

V usage is TRBV19 and J usage is TRBJ2-5; D unclear. The CDR3 has 13 residues. Trimming took 5 bases from V and 4 from J, leaving 11 bases between them. CDR1 is LNHDA, CDR2 SQIVND, per germline (reference sequence). In DNA form, the CDR3 reads TGTGCCAGTAGTGTCAACTCGGGAGAGACCCAGTACTTC. Protein product: CASSVNSGETQYF.

The chain employs TRBV9 and TRBJ2-3, with 8 bases aligning to TRBD2. Germline CDR1 and CDR2: SGDLS and YYNGEE. The V segment lost 3 bases and the J segment 2 bases; nucleotides outside the gene matches: 8. The length of the CDR3 is 16 residues. The CDR3 is CASSGSIAGHTDTQYF. CDR3 in DNA: TGTGCCAGCAGCGGATCAATAGCGGGGCACACAGATACGCAGTATTTT.

This sequence joins TRBV27 and TRBJ1-6, with unresolved D. CDR1 is MNHEY, CDR2 SMNVEV, per germline (reference sequence). V was pared by 6 bases and J by 7 bases, with 13 bases between. The CDR3 has 14 residues. The CDR3 sequence: CASRGNVPNSPLHF. The CDR3 bases are TGTGCCAGCAGGGGAAACGTCCCGAATTCACCCCTCCACTTT.

The chain joins TRBV6-5 to TRBJ1-3, with no clear D. CDR1 and CDR2 from the germline V gene are MNHEY and SVGAGI. V shed 4 bases and J shed 0 bases, with 7 bases lying between them. The CDR3 is 14 amino acids. The CDR3 DNA reads as TGTGCCAGCAGTTCGCCAGCCTCTGGAAACACCATATATTTT. Its translation: CASSSPASGNTIYF.

This clone was detected a few times. The chain couples TRBV15 to TRBJ1-2; unclear D gene. CDR3 length: 16 residues. V lost 0 bases and J 2 bases, leaving 13 bases between the germline ends. The germline V gene has CDR1 LNHNV and CDR2 YYDKDF (reference sequence). CDR3 loop: CATSREAGGRNYGYTF. The CDR3 coding sequence is TGTGCCACCAGCAGAGAAGCGGGCGGGCGGAACTATGGCTACACCTTC.

The V gene is TRBV5-1, the J gene TRBJ2-5; maybe TRBD1 (5 bases). This CDR3 has 17 residues. Trimming removed 0 bases at V and 2 bases at J, with 17 bases between. CDR1 SGHRS and CDR2 YFSETQ come from the germline V gene. CDR3 in amino acids: CASSLEGIITKQETQYF. Here the CDR3 DNA reads TGCGCCAGCAGCTTGGAGGGGATCATAACGAAACAAGAGACCCAGTACTTC.

This rearrangement joins TRBV11-2 to TRBJ2-5, with D possibly being TRBD1 or TRBD2 (6 bases each). Per germline, CDR1 SGHAT and CDR2 FQNNGV. The germline V and J ends were trimmed by 8 bases and 5 bases, with 15 bases remaining between them. CDR3 length equals 13 residues. CDR3 in DNA: TGTGCCAGCCGGTGGCAGGGGAGGGAGACCCAGTACTTC. Translation: CASRWQGRETQYF.

The rearrangement joins TRBV18 to TRBJ1-5, with 10 bases identical to TRBD1. Germline V lookup: CDR1 KGHSH, CDR2 LQKENI. The trim removed 5 bases at V and 2 bases at J, leaving 6 bases unmatched. This CDR3 spans 16 amino acids. CDR3 region: CASSGTGEEGNQPQHF. Written as DNA, the CDR3 is TGTGCCAGCTCAGGGACAGGGGAAGAAGGCAATCAGCCCCAGCATTTT.

This clone came up a few times. The V call is TRBV2, the J call TRBJ1-5; D is perhaps TRBD1 (5 bases). CDR3 length: 16 residues. Germline V lookup: CDR1 SNHLY, CDR2 FYNNEI. V was clipped by 6 bases and J by 7 bases, with 22 bases between them. Written as DNA, the CDR3 is TGTGCCAGCAGCCAAAGGGCAGGGCTAGGCGGGCAGCCCCAGCATTTT. Its protein product is CASSQRAGLGGQPQHF.

The chain links TRBV5-6 to TRBJ1-4, with TRBD1 matching over 9 bases. In germline, CDR1 is SGHDT, CDR2 YYEEEE. CDR3 size: 16 residues. V lost 2 bases, J lost 8 bases, and 10 bases stayed unmatched. CDR3 in amino acids: CASSFLGQGKDEKLFF. The CDR3 DNA sequence: TGTGCCAGCAGCTTTCTGGGACAGGGTAAAGACGAAAAACTGTTTTTT.